These 24 T cell receptor beta chains came from one sample sequenced in a study of T-cell reconstitution after alpha-beta-depleted transplantation in children. Unique molecular identifiers were incorporated during preparation of the TCRbeta library. TCRdb ran MiXCR on the PCR reads and lists one entry per CDR3 protein. The table shows about 500,000 distinct CDR3 sequences, with about 33% occurring only once. The sample in question was PBMCs from the stem cell graft donor, obtained from the stem cell graft. The receptor set was obtained from a human donor who donated a stem cell graft to a child with aplastic anemia.

This sequence joins TRBV19 and TRBJ1-1; no firm D call. Germline V gene sequence: CDR1 LNHDA, CDR2 SQIVND (reference sequence). This CDR3 is built from 13 residues. V was shortened by 0 bases and J by 7 bases, with 9 bases between the two germline ends. The CDR3 is CASSIDGKIEAFF. The CDR3 DNA is TGTGCCAGTAGTATAGACGGCAAGATTGAAGCTTTCTTT. The variable domain in full, with the rest retrieved from reference TRBV19 and TRBJ1-1, is DGGITQSPKYLFRKEGQNVTLSCEQNLNHDAMYWYRQDPGQGLRLIYYSQIVNDFQKGDIAEGYSVSREKKESFPLTVTSAQKNPTAFYLCASSIDGKIEAFFGQGTRLTVV.

CDR3 sequence: CASTPGGGKWEKLFF. For the CDR3, the DNA is TGTGCCAGCACCCCCGGGGGAGGGAAATGGGAAAAACTGTTTTTT. This chain connects TRBV12-3 or TRBV12-4 to TRBJ1-4; D may be TRBD1 (5 bases). This CDR3 is built from 15 residues. V gave up 7 bases and J gave up 8 bases, with 20 bases separating them.

The chain uses TRBV7-2 and TRBJ2-5, with D possibly TRBD1 on 6 matching bases. Germline V gene data show CDR1 as SGHTA and CDR2 as FQGNSA. The CDR3 totals 17 residues. Trimming took 4 bases from V and 2 from J, leaving 20 bases between them. The CDR3 DNA is TGTGCCAGCAGCTATCCGGGACAAGTTGTGCTTCAAGAGACCCAGTACTTC. The encoded protein is CASSYPGQVVLQETQYF.

The rearrangement uses TRBV12-3 or TRBV12-4 and TRBJ2-6, with 10 bases that match TRBD1. After removal of 6 bases from V and 4 bases from J, the junction contained 12 bases not matched to a gene. The CDR3 spans 18 residues. CDR3 sequence (DNA): TGTGCCAGCAGGAGAGCCGGGACAGGGGCGCCCGGGGCCAACGTCCTGACTTTC. Translated: CASRRAGTGAPGANVLTF.

The chain couples TRBV15 to TRBJ2-5, with D tentatively TRBD2 (6 bases). The V gene's germline CDR1 is LNHNV and CDR2 YYDKDF (reference sequence). Trimming removed 3 bases from V and 1 base from J, with 9 bases in between. This CDR3 has 14 residues. CDR3 protein: CATSRIGSQETQYF. The CDR3 DNA is TGTGCCACCAGCAGGATCGGGAGCCAAGAGACCCAGTACTTC.

This chain joins TRBV2 and TRBJ2-3, with TRBD1 matching 9 bases. The CDR3 consists of 15 residues. V shed 6 bases and J 0 bases; nucleotides not matched to a gene: 4. CDR1 SNHLY and CDR2 FYNNEI come from the germline V gene. The DNA for the CDR3 is TGTGCCAGCAGGGTGGACAGGGGTAGCACAGATACGCAGTATTTT. Translating gives CASRVDRGSTDTQYF.

V is TRBV27 and J is TRBJ2-2; D may be TRBD1 (6 bases). Per germline, CDR1 MNHEY and CDR2 SMNVEV (reference sequence). CDR3 length equals 15 residues. V was cut by 0 bases and J by 7 bases, with 12 bases left in between. The CDR3 sequence: CASSLSGGASGELFF. The DNA for the CDR3 is TGTGCCAGCAGTTTATCTGGGGGCGCCAGCGGGGAGCTGTTTTTT.

This sequence joins TRBV20-1 and TRBJ2-1; unclear D gene. The V end was cut by 3 bases, the J end by 8 bases, with 11 bases between. This CDR3 is 12 amino acids long. In germline, CDR1 is DFQATT, CDR2 SNEGSKA (reference sequence). The CDR3 spells CSASFPRDEQFF. As DNA, the CDR3 is TGCAGTGCTAGTTTCCCGAGAGATGAGCAGTTCTTC.

J is TRBJ2-1 and V is TRBV27; TRBD2 matches 7 bases. Germline V gene data show CDR1 as MNHEY and CDR2 as SMNVEV (reference sequence). The CDR3 is made up of 18 amino acids. The ends lost 1 base at V and 6 bases at J; junction bases unmatched: 15. The DNA for the CDR3 is TGTGCCAGCAGTTTATTGGGGCTAGCGGCTCAGGGAGGCAATGAGCAGTTCTTC. Translated, it gives CASSLLGLAAQGGNEQFF.

The chain combines TRBV6-2 or TRBV6-3 with TRBJ1-5; a possible D gene is TRBD1 (6 bases). V was pared by 7 bases and J by 5 bases, with 15 bases between. The CDR3 runs 14 residues. CDR1 MNHEY and CDR2 SVGEGT come from the germline V gene. DNA of the CDR3: TGTGCCAGCATGTCTGGGGGGCGCGATCAGCCCCAGCATTTT. This codes for CASMSGGRDQPQHF.

The chain employs TRBV29-1 and TRBJ1-1, with D perhaps matching TRBD1 (6 bases). This CDR3 has 16 amino acids. Trimming left V 3 bases short and J 1 base short, with 18 bases between. The V gene's germline CDR1 is SQVTM and CDR2 ANQGSEA. This CDR3 reads CSVDGTRGVSNTEAFF. CDR3 bases: TGCAGCGTTGACGGTACTAGGGGGGTTTCGAACACTGAAGCTTTCTTT.

The V call is TRBV18, the J call TRBJ2-3; a possible D gene is TRBD2 (6 bases). From germline, CDR1 is KGHSH and CDR2 LQKENI. The ends were cut back, 3 bases at V and 4 bases at J, with 17 bases in the middle. This CDR3 contains 16 residues. CDR3 region: CASSPGLWGGADTQYF. CDR3 sequence (DNA): TGTGCCAGCTCACCTGGACTTTGGGGAGGCGCAGATACGCAGTATTTT.

This clonotype has just a few counts. The rearrangement uses TRBV7-9 and TRBJ2-5, with TRBD1 identical over 8 bases. The CDR3 runs to 15 residues. The ends lost 1 base at V and 1 base at J; junction bases unmatched: 2. Germline CDR1 and CDR2: SEHNR and FQNEAQ (reference sequence). The CDR3 sequence: CASSLGGQAQETQYF. The CDR3, as DNA: TGTGCCAGCAGCTTAGGGGGACAGGCCCAAGAGACCCAGTACTTC.

The chain combines TRBV20-1 with TRBJ2-3, with 7 positions matching TRBD2. CDR1 and CDR2 (germline): DFQATT, SNEGSKA (reference sequence). After removal of 5 bases from V and 1 base from J, the junction contained 3 bases not matched to a gene. The CDR3 has 13 amino acids. CDR3 region: CSAPAGGTDTQYF. In DNA, the CDR3 is TGCAGTGCTCCGGCGGGAGGCACAGATACGCAGTATTTT.

CDR3 loop: CSVVKGALADNTDTQYF. The CDR3 coding sequence is TGCAGCGTTGTAAAAGGGGCTTTAGCGGACAACACAGATACGCAGTATTTT. The J gene is TRBJ2-3, the V gene TRBV29-1; D perhaps matches TRBD2 (6 bases). The germline CDR1 and CDR2 sequences are SQVTM and ANQGSEA. The V gene lost 4 bases and the J gene lost 2 bases, with 22 bases spanning the gap. The CDR3 loop spans 17 amino acids.

The rearrangement uses TRBV24-1 and TRBJ1-5, with a possible D match to TRBD1 (6 bases). Trimming removed 4 bases from V and 0 bases from J, with 12 bases in between. Germline V CDR1 and CDR2: KGHDR, SFDVKD. The CDR3 loop spans 16 amino acids. The CDR3 spells CATSDSDSYSNQPQHF. CDR3 nucleotide sequence: TGTGCCACCAGTGACTCGGACAGCTATAGCAATCAGCCCCAGCATTTT.

This clonotype came up once. The rearrangement links TRBV10-1 to TRBJ2-3; D unresolved. CDR3 size: 13 residues. Trimming shortened V by 1 base and J by 6 bases, and 8 bases separated the two germline ends. CDR1 is WNHNN, CDR2 SYGVQD, per germline (reference sequence). CDR3 nucleotides: TGCGCCAGCAGTGAGTTTCGTGCGGATACGCAGTATTTT. It codes for CASSEFRADTQYF.

V usage is TRBV5-1 and J usage is TRBJ1-1; possibly TRBD1 for D (6 bases). This CDR3 region has 14 residues. Germline CDR1 is SGHRS and CDR2 is YFSETQ. Between the trimmed V and J ends, which lost 4 bases and 1 base, there was a span of 11 bases. The chain's CDR3 is CASSARDTNTEAFF. In DNA, the CDR3 is TGCGCCAGCAGCGCCAGGGACACGAACACTGAAGCTTTCTTT.

There are many counts of this clonotype. The chain carries TRBV5-1 and TRBJ2-7, with D possibly matching TRBD1 (6 bases). The CDR3 sequence is 14 residues long. Trimming shortened V by 5 bases and J by 2 bases, and 14 bases separated the two germline ends. Germline V gene sequence: CDR1 SGHRS, CDR2 YFSETQ. The CDR3 region has the DNA TGCGCCAGCAGATACAGGACAGCGACCTACGAGCAGTACTTC. Its translation is CASRYRTATYEQYF.

The chain uses TRBV12-3 or TRBV12-4 and TRBJ1-4; 12 positions match TRBD1. This CDR3 contains 16 residues. V lost 6 bases, J lost 8 bases, and 10 bases stayed unmatched. The CDR3 region has the DNA TGTGCCAGCAGCCCCCGGGGACAGGGGGCAGGAGAAAAACTGTTTTTT. Translation: CASSPRGQGAGEKLFF.

This clonotype appeared a few times. The rearrangement uses TRBV2 and TRBJ2-7; 9 bases align to TRBD2. This CDR3 is 16 amino acids long. Trimming removed 3 bases from V and 6 bases from J; junction bases left unmatched: 12. Looked up from germline, CDR1 is SNHLY and CDR2 is FYNNEI. The CDR3 DNA reads as TGTGCCAGCAGTGATCGGGGGACTAGCTCTCGTCCCGAGCAGTACTTC. Its translation is CASSDRGTSSRPEQYF. The full variable domain, completed using reference TRBV2 and TRBJ2-7, is EPEVTQTPSHQVTQMGQEVILRCVPISNHLYFYWYRQILGQKVEFLVSFYNNEISEKSEIFDDQFSVERPDGSNFTLKIRSTKLEDSAMYFCASSDRGTSSRPEQYFGPGTRLTVT.

The rearrangement uses TRBV7-8 and TRBJ2-3; possibly TRBD2 for D (5 bases). Trimming removed 2 bases at V and 3 bases at J, with 18 bases between. There are 17 residues in the CDR3. CDR1 SGHVS and CDR2 FQNEAQ come from the germline V gene. This CDR3 is CASSLRLAISFTDTQYF. CDR3 nucleotide sequence: TGTGCCAGCAGCTTAAGGCTAGCTATATCCTTTACAGATACGCAGTATTTT.

In this sample, this clonotype turned up many times. The chain has TRBV5-1 and TRBJ2-5; maybe TRBD1 (5 bases). CDR3 length equals 14 residues. Trimming removed 4 bases at V and 1 base at J, with 11 bases between. From germline, CDR1 is SGHRS and CDR2 YFSETQ. The CDR3 loop reads CASSVDSFQETQYF. CDR3 nucleotides: TGCGCCAGCAGCGTAGACAGTTTCCAAGAGACCCAGTACTTC.

This clonotype was observed a few times. The chain is built from TRBV19 and TRBJ2-1; D gene uncertain. The CDR3 contains 13 residues. CDR1 is LNHDA and CDR2 is SQIVND in the germline V gene (reference sequence). Deletions cut 1 base from V and 2 bases from J, with 3 bases between. CDR3 in amino acids: CASSIVTYNEQFF. The CDR3 coding sequence is TGTGCCAGTAGTATAGTAACCTACAATGAGCAGTTCTTC.